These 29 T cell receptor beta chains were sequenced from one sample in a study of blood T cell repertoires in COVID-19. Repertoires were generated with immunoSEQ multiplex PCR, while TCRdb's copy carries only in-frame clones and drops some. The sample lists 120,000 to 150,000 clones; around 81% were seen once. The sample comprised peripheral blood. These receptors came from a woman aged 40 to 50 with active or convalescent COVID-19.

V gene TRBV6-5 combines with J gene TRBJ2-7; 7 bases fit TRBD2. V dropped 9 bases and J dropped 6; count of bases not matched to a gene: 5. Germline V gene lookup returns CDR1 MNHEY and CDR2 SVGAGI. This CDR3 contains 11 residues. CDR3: CASAGGSEQYF. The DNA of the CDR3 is TGTGCCAGTGCCGGGGGGTCCGAGCAGTACTTC.

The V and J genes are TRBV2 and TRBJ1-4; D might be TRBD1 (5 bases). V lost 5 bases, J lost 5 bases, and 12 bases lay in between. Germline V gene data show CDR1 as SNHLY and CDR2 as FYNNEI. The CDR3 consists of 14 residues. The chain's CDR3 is CASSPTVTNEKLFF. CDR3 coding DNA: TGTGCCAGCAGTCCGACAGTAACGAATGAAAAACTGTTTTTT.

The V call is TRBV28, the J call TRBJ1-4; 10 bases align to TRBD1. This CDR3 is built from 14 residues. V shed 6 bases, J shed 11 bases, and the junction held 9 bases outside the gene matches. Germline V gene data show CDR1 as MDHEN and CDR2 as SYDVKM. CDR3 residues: CASRTWTGGLKLFF. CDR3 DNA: TGTGCCAGCAGGACCTGGACAGGGGGACTGAAACTGTTTTTT. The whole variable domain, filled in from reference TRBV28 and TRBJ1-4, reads DVKVTQSSRYLVKRTGEKVFLECVQDMDHENMFWYRQDPGLGLRLIYFSYDVKMKEKGDIPEGYSVSREKKERFSLILESASTNQTSMYLCASRTWTGGLKLFFGSGTQLSVL.

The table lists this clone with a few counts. The CDR3 sequence: CASRSQTGSSYEQYF. Here the CDR3 DNA reads TGTGCCAGCCGCTCCCAGACGGGGAGCTCCTACGAGCAGTACTTC. The chain has TRBV7-2 and TRBJ2-7; a possible D gene is TRBD2 (5 bases). CDR3 size: 15 residues. Germline CDR1 and CDR2: SGHTA and FQGNSA. V lost 8 bases to trimming and J lost 0 bases, with 17 bases between them.

The CDR3: CASSPATSGGTHRKNIQYF. The CDR3, as DNA: TGTGCCAGCAGCCCCGCGACTAGCGGGGGGACCCATCGCAAAAACATTCAGTACTTC. The chain employs TRBV7-2 and TRBJ2-4, with TRBD2 matching over 13 bases. Germline CDR1 is SGHTA and CDR2 is FQGNSA. The CDR3 is made up of 19 amino acids. V was clipped by 5 bases and J by 3 bases; unmatched bases: 13.

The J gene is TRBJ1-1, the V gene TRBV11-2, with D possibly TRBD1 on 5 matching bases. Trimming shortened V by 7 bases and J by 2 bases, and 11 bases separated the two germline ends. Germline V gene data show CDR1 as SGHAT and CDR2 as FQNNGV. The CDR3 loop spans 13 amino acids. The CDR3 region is CASNKGVNTEAFF. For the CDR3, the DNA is TGTGCCAGCAACAAAGGGGTTAACACTGAAGCTTTCTTT.

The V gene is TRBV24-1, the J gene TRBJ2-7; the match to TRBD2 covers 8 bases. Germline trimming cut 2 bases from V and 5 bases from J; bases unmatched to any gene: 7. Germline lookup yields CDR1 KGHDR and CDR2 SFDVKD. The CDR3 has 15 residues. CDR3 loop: CATSDSASGLHEQYF. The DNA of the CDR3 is TGTGCCACCAGTGATTCGGCTAGCGGGCTCCACGAGCAGTACTTC.

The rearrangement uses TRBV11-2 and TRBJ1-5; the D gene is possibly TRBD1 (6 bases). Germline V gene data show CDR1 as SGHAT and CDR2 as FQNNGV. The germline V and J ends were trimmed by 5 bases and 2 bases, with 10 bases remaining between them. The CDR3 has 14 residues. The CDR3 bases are TGTGCCAGCAGCCCCCGACAGGGCAATCAGCCCCAGCATTTT. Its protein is CASSPRQGNQPQHF. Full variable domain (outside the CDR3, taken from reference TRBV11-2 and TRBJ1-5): EAGVAQSPRYKIIEKRQSVAFWCNPISGHATLYWYQQILGQGPKLLIQFQNNGVVDDSQLPKDRFSAERLKGVDSTLKIQPAKLEDSAVYLCASSPRQGNQPQHFGDGTRLSIL.

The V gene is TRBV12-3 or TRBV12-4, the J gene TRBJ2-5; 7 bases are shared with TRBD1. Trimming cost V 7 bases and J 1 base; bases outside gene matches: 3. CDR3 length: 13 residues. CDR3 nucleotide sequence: TGTGCCAGCAAACGACAGGGCCAAGAGACCCAGTACTTC. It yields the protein CASKRQGQETQYF.

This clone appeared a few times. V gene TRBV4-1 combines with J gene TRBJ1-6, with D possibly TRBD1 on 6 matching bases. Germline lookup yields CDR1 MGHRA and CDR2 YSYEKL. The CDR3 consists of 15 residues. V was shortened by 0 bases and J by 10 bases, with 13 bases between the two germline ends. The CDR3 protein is CASSQDQQGSSPLHF. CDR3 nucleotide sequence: TGCGCCAGCAGCCAAGACCAACAGGGTAGCTCACCCCTCCACTTT.

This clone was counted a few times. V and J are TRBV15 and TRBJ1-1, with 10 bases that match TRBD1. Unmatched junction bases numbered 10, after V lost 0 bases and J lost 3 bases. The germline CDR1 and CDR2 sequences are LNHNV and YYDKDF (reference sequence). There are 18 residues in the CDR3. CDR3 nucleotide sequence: TGTGCCACCAGCAGAGATATTGCGGGACAGGGGAGGGACACTGAAGCTTTCTTT. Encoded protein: CATSRDIAGQGRDTEAFF.

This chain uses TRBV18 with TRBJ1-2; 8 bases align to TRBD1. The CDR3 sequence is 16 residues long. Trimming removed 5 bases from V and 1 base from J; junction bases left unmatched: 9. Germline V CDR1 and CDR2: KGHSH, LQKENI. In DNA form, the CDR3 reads TGTGCCAGCTCAGATACCCGTGGACAGGGTAACTATGGCTACACCTTC. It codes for CASSDTRGQGNYGYTF.

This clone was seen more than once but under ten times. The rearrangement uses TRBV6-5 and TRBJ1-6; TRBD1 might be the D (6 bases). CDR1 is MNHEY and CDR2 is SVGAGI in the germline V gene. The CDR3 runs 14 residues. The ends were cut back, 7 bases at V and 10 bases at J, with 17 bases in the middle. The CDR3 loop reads CASTLSGGWSPLHF. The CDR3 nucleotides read TGTGCCAGCACCCTGAGCGGGGGCTGGTCACCCCTCCACTTT.

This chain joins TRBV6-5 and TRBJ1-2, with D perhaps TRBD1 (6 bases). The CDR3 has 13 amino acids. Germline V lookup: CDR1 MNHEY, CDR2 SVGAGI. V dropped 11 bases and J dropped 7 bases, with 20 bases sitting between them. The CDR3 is CALTPQGGSGYTF. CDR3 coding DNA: TGTGCCTTGACGCCACAGGGAGGGAGTGGCTACACCTTC.

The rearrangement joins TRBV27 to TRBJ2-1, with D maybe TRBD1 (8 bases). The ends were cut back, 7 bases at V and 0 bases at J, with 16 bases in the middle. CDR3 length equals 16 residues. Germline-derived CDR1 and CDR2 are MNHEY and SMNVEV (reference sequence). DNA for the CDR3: TGTGCCAGCAAAGGCGGGGGACAGGTCTCCTACAATGAGCAGTTCTTC. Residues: CASKGGGQVSYNEQFF.

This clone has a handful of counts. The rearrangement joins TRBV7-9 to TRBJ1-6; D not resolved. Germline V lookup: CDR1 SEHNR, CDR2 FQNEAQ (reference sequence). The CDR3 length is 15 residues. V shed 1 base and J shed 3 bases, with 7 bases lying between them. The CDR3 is CASSLGGVYNSPLHF. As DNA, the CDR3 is TGTGCCAGCAGCTTAGGGGGAGTCTATAATTCACCCCTCCACTTT. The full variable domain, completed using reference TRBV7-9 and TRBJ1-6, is DTGVSQNPRHKITKRGQNVTFRCDPISEHNRLYWYRQTLGQGPEFLTYFQNEAQLEKSRLLSDRFSAERPKGSFSTLEIQRTEQGDSAMYLCASSLGGVYNSPLHFGNGTRLTVT.

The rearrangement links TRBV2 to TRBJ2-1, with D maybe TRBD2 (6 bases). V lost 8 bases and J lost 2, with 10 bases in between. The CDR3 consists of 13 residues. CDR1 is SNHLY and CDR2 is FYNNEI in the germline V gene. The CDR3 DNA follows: TGTGCCAGCGCGGAGGGAACCTACAATGAGCAGTTCTTC. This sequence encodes CASAEGTYNEQFF.

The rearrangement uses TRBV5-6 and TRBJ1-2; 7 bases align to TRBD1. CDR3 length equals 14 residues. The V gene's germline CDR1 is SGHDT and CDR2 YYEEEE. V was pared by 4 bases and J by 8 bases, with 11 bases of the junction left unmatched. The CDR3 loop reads CASSRGQSRWGYTF. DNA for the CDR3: TGTGCCAGCAGCCGGGGACAGAGCAGGTGGGGCTACACCTTC.

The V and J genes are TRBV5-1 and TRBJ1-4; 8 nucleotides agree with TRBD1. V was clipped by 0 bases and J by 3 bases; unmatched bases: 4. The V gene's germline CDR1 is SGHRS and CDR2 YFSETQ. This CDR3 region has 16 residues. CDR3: CASSLGRGRANEKLFF. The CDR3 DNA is TGCGCCAGCAGCTTGGGCAGGGGGCGGGCTAATGAAAAACTGTTTTTT.

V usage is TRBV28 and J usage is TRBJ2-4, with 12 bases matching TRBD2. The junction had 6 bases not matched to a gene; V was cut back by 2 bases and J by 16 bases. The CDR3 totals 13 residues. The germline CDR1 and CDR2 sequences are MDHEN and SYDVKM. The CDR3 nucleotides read TGTGCCAGCAGTTTACCTAGCGGGAGGGTTAGTTACTTC. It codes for CASSLPSGRVSYF. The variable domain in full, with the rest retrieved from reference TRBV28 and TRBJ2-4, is DVKVTQSSRYLVKRTGEKVFLECVQDMDHENMFWYRQDPGLGLRLIYFSYDVKMKEKGDIPEGYSVSREKKERFSLILESASTNQTSMYLCASSLPSGRVSYFGAGTRLSVL.

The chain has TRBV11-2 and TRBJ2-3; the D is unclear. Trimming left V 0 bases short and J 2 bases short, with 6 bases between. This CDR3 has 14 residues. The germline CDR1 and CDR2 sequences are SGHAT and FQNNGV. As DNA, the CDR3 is TGTGCCAGCAGCTTAGATCAGAACACAGATACGCAGTATTTT. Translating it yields CASSLDQNTDTQYF.

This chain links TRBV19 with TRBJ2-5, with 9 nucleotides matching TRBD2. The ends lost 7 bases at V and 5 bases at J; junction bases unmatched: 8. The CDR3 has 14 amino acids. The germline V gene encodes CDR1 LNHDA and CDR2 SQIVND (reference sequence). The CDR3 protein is CASTLRAGGETQYF. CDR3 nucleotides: TGTGCCAGTACCCTCCGAGCGGGAGGTGAGACCCAGTACTTC.

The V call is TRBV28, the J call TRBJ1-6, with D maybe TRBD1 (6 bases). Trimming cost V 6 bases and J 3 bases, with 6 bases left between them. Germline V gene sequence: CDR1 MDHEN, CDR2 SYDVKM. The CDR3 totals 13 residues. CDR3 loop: CASRDSYNSPLHF. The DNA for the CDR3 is TGTGCCAGCAGGGACAGCTATAATTCACCCCTCCACTTT. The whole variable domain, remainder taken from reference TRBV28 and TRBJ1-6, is DVKVTQSSRYLVKRTGEKVFLECVQDMDHENMFWYRQDPGLGLRLIYFSYDVKMKEKGDIPEGYSVSREKKERFSLILESASTNQTSMYLCASRDSYNSPLHFGNGTRLTVT.

Written as DNA, the CDR3 is TGTGCCAGCAGTTACTCGTCCTACTCTGGAAACACCATATATTTT. This translates into CASSYSSYSGNTIYF. This chain links TRBV6-5 with TRBJ1-3, with unresolved D. V was shortened by 0 bases and J by 0 bases, with 6 bases between the two germline ends. This CDR3 comprises 15 residues. Germline-derived CDR1 and CDR2 are MNHEY and SVGAGI.

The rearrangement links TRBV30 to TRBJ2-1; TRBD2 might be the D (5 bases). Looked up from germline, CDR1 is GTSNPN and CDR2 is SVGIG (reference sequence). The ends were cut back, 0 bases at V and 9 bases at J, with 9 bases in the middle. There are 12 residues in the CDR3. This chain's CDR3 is CAWSVSLVEQFF. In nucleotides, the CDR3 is TGTGCCTGGAGTGTTTCACTAGTTGAGCAGTTCTTC.

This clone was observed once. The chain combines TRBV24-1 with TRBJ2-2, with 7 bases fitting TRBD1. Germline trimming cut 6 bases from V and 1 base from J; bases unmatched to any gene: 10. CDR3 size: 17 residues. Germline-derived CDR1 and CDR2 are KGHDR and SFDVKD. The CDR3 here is CATSPHTGAKNTGELFF. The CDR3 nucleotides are TGTGCCACCAGTCCTCATACAGGGGCCAAGAACACCGGGGAGCTGTTTTTT.

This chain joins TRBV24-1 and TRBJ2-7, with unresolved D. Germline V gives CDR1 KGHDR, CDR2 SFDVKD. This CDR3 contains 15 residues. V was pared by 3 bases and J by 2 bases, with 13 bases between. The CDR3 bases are TGTGCCACCAGTGATGCGAGACACGGAACCTACGAGCAGTACTTC. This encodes CATSDARHGTYEQYF.

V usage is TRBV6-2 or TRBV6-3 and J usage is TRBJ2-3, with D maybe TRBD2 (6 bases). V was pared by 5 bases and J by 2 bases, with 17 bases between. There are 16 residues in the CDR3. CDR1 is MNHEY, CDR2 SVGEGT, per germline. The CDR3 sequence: CASSPYRGYDTDTQYF. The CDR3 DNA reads TGTGCCAGCAGTCCATACCGGGGGTACGACACAGATACGCAGTATTTT.

CDR3 DNA sequence: TGTGCCATCATTCCGACCCCAGGGAACACTGAAGCTTTCTTT. Encoded protein: CAIIPTPGNTEAFF. This chain joins TRBV10-3 and TRBJ1-1; D gene unclear. V lost 7 bases, J lost 1 base, and 13 bases lay in between. Germline V gene sequence: CDR1 ENHRY, CDR2 SYGVKD. This CDR3 comprises 14 residues.